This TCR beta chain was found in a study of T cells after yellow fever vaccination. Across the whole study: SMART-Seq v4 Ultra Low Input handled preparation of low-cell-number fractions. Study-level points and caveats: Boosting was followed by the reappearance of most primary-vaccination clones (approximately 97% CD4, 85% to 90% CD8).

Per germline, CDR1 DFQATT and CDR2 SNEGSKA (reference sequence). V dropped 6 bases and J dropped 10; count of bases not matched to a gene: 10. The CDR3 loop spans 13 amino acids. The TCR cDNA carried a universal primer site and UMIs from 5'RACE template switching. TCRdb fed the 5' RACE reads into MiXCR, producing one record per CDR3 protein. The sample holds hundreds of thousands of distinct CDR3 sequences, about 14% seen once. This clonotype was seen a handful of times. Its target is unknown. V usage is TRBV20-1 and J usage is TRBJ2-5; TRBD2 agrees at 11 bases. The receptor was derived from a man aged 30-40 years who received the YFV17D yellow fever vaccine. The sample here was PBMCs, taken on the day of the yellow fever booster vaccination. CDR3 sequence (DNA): TGCAGTGCCTCACTAGCGGGAGACCGCTACCAGTACTTC. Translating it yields CSASLAGDRYQYF.